The rows below give T cell receptor beta chains drawn from one sample of a study of blood T cell repertoires in COVID-19. Sequenced by immunoSEQ multiplex PCR; TCRdb stores in-frame clones only, minus some. The sample has around 330,000 clones, roughly nine tenths seen once; the top ten hold 2.6%. Sequences were obtained from PBMCs or T cells enriched from blood (not recorded which). Receptors originate from a man aged 55-75 years who had recovered from COVID-19. The CDR3 runs from the conserved cysteine through the conserved F or W. The order of the fields is J gene, D gene, clone size, V gene, CDR3 protein, CDR3 DNA. A D gene is named only where the DNA matches it firmly. Some rows mark clone size as missing; the rest say once, few, many or name a class of expanded clone.

TRBJ2-3	NA	once	TRBV4-3	CASSPGTYTDTQYF	TGCGCCAGCAGCCCCGGGACATACACAGATACGCAGTATTTT
TRBJ1-5	NA	NA	TRBV19	CASSIGNPDSNQPQHF	TGTGCCAGTAGTATCGGTAATCCTGATAGCAATCAGCCCCAGCATTTT
TRBJ1-1	TRBD1	NA	TRBV15	CATSRGTGSHLNTEAFF	TGTGCCACCAGCAGAGGGACAGGCAGCCATTTGAACACTGAAGCTTTCTTT
TRBJ2-1	NA	NA	TRBV5-1	CASKNSGSTNEQFF	TGCGCCAGCAAGAACTCCGGGAGTACCAATGAGCAGTTCTTC
TRBJ2-7	TRBD1	NA	TRBV5-1	CASSLFPGQYYEQYF	TGCGCCAGCAGCTTGTTCCCGGGACAGTACTACGAGCAGTACTTC
TRBJ2-3	NA	NA	TRBV7-9	CASSLAGGRDTDTQYF	TGTGCCAGCAGCTTAGCCGGGGGAAGGGACACAGATACGCAGTATTTT
TRBJ1-2	TRBD1	NA	TRBV30	CAWAGTGLTNYGYTF	TGTGCCTGGGCCGGGACAGGTTTAACCAACTATGGCTACACCTTC
TRBJ1-6	NA	NA	TRBV4-3	CASSQDLLQGEPLHF	TGCGCCAGCAGCCAAGACCTACTGCAGGGTGAACCCCTCCACTTT
TRBJ1-2	NA	NA	TRBV27	CASSLSVGSGYTF	TGTGCCAGCAGTTTAAGCGTAGGTTCGGGCTACACCTTC
TRBJ2-1	NA	NA	TRBV7-8	CASSLSSAEQFF	TGTGCCAGCAGCCTTTCTAGCGCGGAGCAGTTCTTC
TRBJ1-1	TRBD1	NA	TRBV10-3	CAINGQGNTEAFF	TGTGCCATCAACGGACAGGGGAACACTGAAGCTTTCTTT
TRBJ1-3	TRBD1	once	TRBV29-1	CSVVQGAAGNTIYF	TGCAGCGTTGTACAGGGGGCCGCTGGAAACACCATATATTTT
TRBJ2-1	NA	NA	TRBV29-1	CSVLEGANEQFF	TGCAGCGTTCTGGAGGGGGCGAATGAGCAGTTCTTC
TRBJ2-7	TRBD1	NA	TRBV6-2/TRBV6-3	CASCRDRECYEQYF	TGTGCCAGCTGCCGGGACAGGGAGTGTTACGAGCAGTACTTC
TRBJ2-3	NA	NA	TRBV5-6	CASGGASASTDTQYF	TGTGCCAGCGGCGGCGCCAGTGCCAGCACAGATACGCAGTATTTT
TRBJ2-7	NA	NA	TRBV3-1/TRBV3-2	CASSQDLYAYEQYF	TGTGCCAGCAGCCAAGATTTGTATGCCTACGAGCAGTACTTC
TRBJ2-1	NA	NA	TRBV7-2	CASSKGLAYNEQFF	TGTGCCAGCAGCAAGGGACTGGCGTACAATGAGCAGTTCTTC
TRBJ1-1	NA	NA	TRBV2	CASSEASVEAFF	TGTGCCAGCAGTGAAGCGTCAGTTGAAGCTTTCTTT
TRBJ2-2	TRBD2	NA	TRBV6-6	CASSLGLAGNTGELFF	TGTGCCAGCAGTTTGGGACTAGCGGGAAACACCGGGGAGCTGTTTTTT
TRBJ1-2	NA	NA	TRBV5-5	CASSLVAGDSYTF	TGTGCCAGCAGCTTGGTGGCAGGCGATAGCTACACCTTC
TRBJ2-5	NA	NA	TRBV4-3	CASSQNGRGPPGGETQYF	TGCGCCAGCAGCCAAAACGGGCGCGGGCCCCCGGGCGGAGAGACCCAGTACTTC
TRBJ1-1	NA	NA	TRBV3-1/TRBV3-2	CASSQGTLSNTEAFF	TGTGCCAGCAGCCAGGGGACACTCTCGAACACTGAAGCTTTCTTT
TRBJ1-4	NA	NA	TRBV19	CASSVSRTTNEKLFF	TGTGCCAGTAGTGTCTCCAGGACAACTAATGAAAAACTGTTTTTT
TRBJ1-5	NA	NA	TRBV19	CASSHRTPYSNQPQHF	TGTGCCAGTTCTCATAGGACACCCTATAGCAATCAGCCCCAGCATTTT
TRBJ2-7	TRBD1	NA	TRBV10-3	CAISGSRDRGTAYEQYF	TGTGCCATCAGTGGGTCCCGGGACAGGGGGACAGCCTACGAGCAGTACTTC
TRBJ2-1	TRBD2	NA	TRBV29-1	CSVEGQTSGGEKPYNEQFF	TGCAGCGTTGAAGGTCAGACTAGCGGGGGGGAAAAACCTTACAATGAGCAGTTCTTC
TRBJ2-1	NA	NA	TRBV12-3/TRBV12-4	CASSRYNEQFF	TGTGCCAGCAGTCGTTACAATGAGCAGTTCTTC
TRBJ1-2	TRBD1	NA	TRBV7-2	CASRKTGQAGEGYTF	TGTGCCAGCAGGAAAACAGGACAGGCAGGGGAGGGCTACACCTTC
TRBJ2-3	TRBD1	NA	TRBV19	CASADRGTDTQYF	TGTGCCAGTGCCGACAGGGGCACAGATACGCAGTATTTT
TRBJ1-2	NA	NA	TRBV11-3	CRRGGLGNLFYGYTF	TGTCGGCGGGGGGGACTCGGGAATCTTTTCTATGGCTACACCTTC
TRBJ2-5	NA	NA	TRBV28	CASSTQGNQETQYF	TGTGCCAGCAGTACCCAGGGCAACCAAGAGACCCAGTACTTC
TRBJ1-6	TRBD1	NA	TRBV2	CASKEWGQGNSPLHF	TGTGCCAGCAAGGAATGGGGACAGGGGAATTCACCCCTCCACTTT
TRBJ2-3	TRBD2	once	TRBV5-1	CASSLDGGAGDTQYF	TGCGCCAGCAGCTTGGACGGGGGGGCCGGAGATACGCAGTATTTT
TRBJ1-1	NA	NA	TRBV5-4	CASSLDRTEAFF	TGTGCCAGCAGCTTGGACAGGACTGAAGCTTTCTTT
TRBJ2-2	NA	NA	TRBV7-6	CASSLEGDTGELFF	TGTGCCAGCAGCTTAGAGGGGGACACCGGGGAGCTGTTTTTT
TRBJ1-2	TRBD1	NA	TRBV15	CATSRGTGYGYTF	TGTGCCACCAGCAGAGGGACAGGGTATGGCTACACCTTC
TRBJ2-3	TRBD2	NA	TRBV30	CAWKAGLAVPDTQYF	TGTGCCTGGAAAGCGGGACTAGCGGTACCAGATACGCAGTATTTT
TRBJ2-7	NA	NA	TRBV18	CASSPLGFGVYEQYF	TGTGCCAGCTCACCACTCGGGTTCGGGGTCTACGAGCAGTACTTC
TRBJ2-1	TRBD2	NA	TRBV2	CASGPSTSGAYNEQFF	TGTGCCAGCGGTCCATCCACTAGCGGAGCTTACAATGAGCAGTTCTTC
TRBJ2-5	TRBD2	NA	TRBV4-2	CASSQETSGSPQYF	TGTGCCAGCAGCCAAGAGACTAGCGGGAGTCCCCAGTACTTC
TRBJ1-6	TRBD1	once	TRBV25-1	CASSSGTANSPLHF	TGTGCCAGCAGCTCCGGGACAGCGAATTCACCCCTCCACTTT
TRBJ1-4	NA	NA	TRBV27	CASRKTGSTNEKLFF	TGTGCCAGCAGGAAAACAGGGTCTACTAATGAAAAACTGTTTTTT
TRBJ1-5	TRBD1	once	TRBV3-1/TRBV3-2	CASSPFDDRANQPQHF	TGTGCCAGCAGTCCCTTTGATGACAGGGCAAATCAGCCCCAGCATTTT
TRBJ2-2	TRBD2	NA	TRBV30	CAWAPPGGNTGELFF	TGTGCCTGGGCTCCTCCGGGGGGGAACACCGGGGAGCTGTTTTTT